The T cell receptor beta chain described here comes from a study of identifying expanded T cells in peripheral blood. Profiled with immunoSEQ multiplex PCR; TCRdb holds only in-frame clones, not every one. The sample holds approximately 75,000 clones, almost 90% seen once. Regarding this clone: Antigen: not known. One end of the junction varies from germline; a read error may be responsible.

Whole-study results and caveats: About 1.2 clones differed between technical replicates, versus 16.4 and 19 over time. Clone count variance between approximately two-week samples rose with total template count.

CDR3 length: 13 residues. CDR1 and CDR2 from the germline V gene are SSHAT and FNYEAQ (reference sequence). No infections or other immune events were documented during collection. This sequence was found in a person aged 18-69 years in good health. The chain recombines TRBV7-7 with TRBJ2-1; no definite D call. Sequenced sample: blood. The CDR3 DNA sequence: TGTGCTAGCAGCCCGGACGTAGACACTGAGCAGTTCTTC. Its protein is CASSPDVDTEQFF.